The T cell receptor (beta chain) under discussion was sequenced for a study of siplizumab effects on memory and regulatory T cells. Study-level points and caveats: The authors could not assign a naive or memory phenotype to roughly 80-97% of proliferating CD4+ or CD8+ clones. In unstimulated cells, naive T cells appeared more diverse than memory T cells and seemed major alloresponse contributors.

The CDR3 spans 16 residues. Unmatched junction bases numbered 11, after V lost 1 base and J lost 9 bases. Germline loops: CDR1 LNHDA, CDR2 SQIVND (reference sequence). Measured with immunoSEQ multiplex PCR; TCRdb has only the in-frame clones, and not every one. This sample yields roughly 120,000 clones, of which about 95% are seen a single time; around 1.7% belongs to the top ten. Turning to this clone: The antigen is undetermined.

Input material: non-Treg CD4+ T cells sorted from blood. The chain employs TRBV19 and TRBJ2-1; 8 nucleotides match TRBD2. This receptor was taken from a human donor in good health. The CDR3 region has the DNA TGTGCCAGTAGTATAGGGGCAAGCGGGAGACGCCCTGAGCAGTTCTTC. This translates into CASSIGASGRRPEQFF.